The sequence of this T cell receptor beta chain was determined in a study of blood T cell repertoires in COVID-19. This table comes from immunoSEQ multiplex PCR, and its TCRdb copy is limited to in-frame clones, with some not included. This sample has hundreds of thousands of clones, with approximately 91% found just once. Germline V lookup: CDR1 LNHDA, CDR2 SQIVND (reference sequence). The CDR3 spans 19 residues. V shed 4 bases, J shed 13 bases, and the junction held 25 bases outside the gene matches. Sequencing was performed on PBMCs or T cells enriched from blood (not recorded which). The V call is TRBV19, the J call TRBJ1-6; 7 nucleotides agree with TRBD1. This clonotype was sampled from a man in his 60s who had recovered from COVID-19. CDR3 amino acids: CASSSIEGQKSHSRDPLHF. CDR3 bases: TGTGCCAGTAGTAGCATCGAGGGACAGAAATCGCACTCGAGGGACCCCCTCCACTTT.